One TCR beta chain is described in this entry. The record originates from a study of blood T cell repertoires in COVID-19. Study-level background: Both acute and convalescent COVID-19 samples were obtained from the United States, Italy and Spain. Sources were T cells, B-cell-depleted T cells, or PBMCs; the material itself was cDNA or gDNA.

CDR1 and CDR2 (germline): GTSNPN, SVGIG (reference sequence). V was cut by 5 bases and J by 0 bases, with 13 bases left in between. The CDR3 is made up of 15 amino acids. In the study's own analysis: Using reference gene primer amplification, nucleated cell counts were estimated. Produced via immunoSEQ multiplex PCR; TCRdb's table is partial and in-frame only. The DNA gave D and trimming, while V, J and clone size come from that table. This table has 60,000 to 75,000 clones, over 75% appearing once. Sample: peripheral blood. This chain connects TRBV30 to TRBJ1-4, with a possible D match to TRBD1 (5 bases). The origin of this receptor is a human donor in a cohort sampled during active COVID-19. In DNA form, the CDR3 reads TGTGCCTGGGAGTTAGGGGCTGCAACTAATGAAAAACTGTTTTTT. Its translation is CAWELGAATNEKLFF.